This T cell receptor (beta chain) was identified in a study of T cell responses to AZD1222 COVID-19 vaccine. The study's findings and limits: Nearly half of spike-specific TCRs reportedly target variant regions that are unmutated in the B.1.351 and B.1.1.7 variants. The study sampled repertoires only after the peak T cell response. With two AZD1222 doses given, Spike-specific TCR breadth and depth both rose. At study baseline, merely about 6 AZD1222 recipients were seropositive.

Only in-frame clones appear in the TCRdb table, and some are missing; sequencing was by immunoSEQ multiplex PCR. The data contain some 100,000 clones, roughly 90% of them seen just once; the ten biggest clones take up roughly 3.1%. CDR1 and CDR2 (germline): MDHEN, SYDVKM. Germline trimming cut 4 bases from V and 2 bases from J; bases unmatched to any gene: 8. CDR3 length: 15 residues. As regards this clone: Its specificity is not known.

This receptor was obtained from an adult who received the AZD1222 COVID-19 vaccine. Sequencing was performed on peripheral blood, taken 28 days after the second AZD1222 dose. This rearrangement joins TRBV28 to TRBJ2-7; 7 bases line up with TRBD1. For the CDR3, the DNA is TGTGCCAGCAGTTCCAGGGGGTTATACCCCTACGAGCAGTACTTC. Its protein product is CASSSRGLYPYEQYF.